Presented here are 31 T cell receptor beta chains from one specimen sequenced in a study of T-cell memory formation after mild COVID-19. TCRdb itself ran the 5' RACE reads through MiXCR, one entry per CDR3 protein. This sample carries around 220,000 distinct CDR3 sequences, 16% of them seen once, and the ten largest clones take roughly 3.6%. Sequencing input: PBMCs or a T cell subset sorted from them (not recorded which). All receptors come from a man aged 18 to 29 who had mild COVID-19 (a few samples of this study predate the infection). Cell type and time point are not known.

The J gene is TRBJ2-5, the V gene TRBV4-2; D might be TRBD1 (6 bases). CDR1 and CDR2 (germline): LGHNA, YNFKEQ. The CDR3 runs to 15 residues. Trimming shortened V by 1 base and J by 1 base, and 10 bases separated the two germline ends. CDR3 loop: CASSQGWDTQETQYF. The CDR3 DNA sequence: TGTGCCAGCAGCCAAGGGTGGGACACCCAAGAGACCCAGTACTTC.

The CDR3 bases are TGTGCCAGCAGCTTTAGCGGGGGGGCTGGGGAGACCCAGTACTTC. It yields the protein CASSFSGGAGETQYF. The chain is built from TRBV7-2 and TRBJ2-5, with 11 bases lining up with TRBD2. Germline CDR1 SGHTA, CDR2 FQGNSA. This CDR3 comprises 15 residues. V lost 3 bases, J lost 5 bases, and 5 bases stayed unmatched. Looking up the rest from reference TRBV7-2 and TRBJ2-5 gives the full variable domain: GAGVSQSPSNKVTEKGKDVELRCDPISGHTALYWYRQSLGQGLEFLIYFQGNSAPDKSGLPSDRFSAERTGGSVSTLTIQRTQQEDSAVYLCASSFSGGAGETQYFGPGTRLLVL.

The table lists this clonotype with a few counts. J is TRBJ2-2 and V is TRBV7-9; TRBD2 aligns across 10 bases. The CDR3 totals 16 residues. Trimming at V came to 5 bases and at J to 4 bases, leaving 7 bases not matched to a gene. Germline CDR1 reads SEHNR; CDR2 reads FQNEAQ (reference sequence). CDR3 protein: CASSPGLAASTGELFF. The CDR3 DNA reads as TGTGCCAGCAGCCCCGGACTAGCGGCTTCCACCGGGGAGCTGTTTTTT.

This clonotype was seen at least ten times. The gene calls are TRBV4-1 and TRBJ2-5; either TRBD1 or TRBD2 may supply D (5 bases each). CDR1 is MGHRA, CDR2 YSYEKL, per germline. V was pared by 4 bases and J by 3 bases, with 12 bases between. The CDR3 is 14 residues long. Here the CDR3 reads CASSRDPREETQYF. DNA of the CDR3: TGCGCCAGCAGCCGGGACCCTAGGGAAGAGACCCAGTACTTC.

The V gene is TRBV7-6, the J gene TRBJ1-4, with 7 positions matching TRBD1. CDR1 and CDR2 from the germline V gene are SGHVS and FNYEAQ. V lost 4 bases, J lost 5 bases, and 4 bases stayed unmatched. This CDR3 has 14 residues. CDR3 coding DNA: TGTGCCAGCAGCTCAGCGGGACAGAATGAAAAACTGTTTTTT. Encoded protein: CASSSAGQNEKLFF.

This clonotype was counted a few times. The V gene is TRBV7-2, the J gene TRBJ1-5; TRBD1 agrees at 7 bases. Trimming cost V 4 bases and J 1 base; bases outside gene matches: 1. CDR1 is SGHTA, CDR2 FQGNSA, per germline. This CDR3 has 14 residues. The CDR3 spells CASSSQGSNQPQHF. Written as DNA, the CDR3 is TGTGCCAGCAGCTCACAGGGGAGCAATCAGCCCCAGCATTTT.

The CDR3 region is CASSLTGTSGVNEQFF. In nucleotides, the CDR3 is TGCGCCAGCAGCCTGACCGGGACTAGCGGGGTTAATGAGCAGTTCTTC. The chain couples TRBV4-3 to TRBJ2-1; 13 nucleotides align to TRBD2. The V gene's germline CDR1 is LGHNA and CDR2 YSLEER. The CDR3 extends over 16 amino acids. Trimming at V came to 4 bases and at J to 7 bases, leaving 7 bases not matched to a gene.

This clonotype occurred a few times. The CDR3 nucleotides read TGTGCCAGCAGCCAGGATCGGGCAGGAGATACGCAGTATTTT. This gives the protein CASSQDRAGDTQYF. This chain links TRBV5-6 with TRBJ2-3; D uncertain. This CDR3 is 14 amino acids long. From germline, CDR1 is SGHDT and CDR2 YYEEEE. Trimming removed 4 bases at V and 5 bases at J, with 14 bases between. Using reference TRBV5-6 and TRBJ2-3 for the parts outside the CDR3, the full variable domain is DAGVTQSPTHLIKTRGQQVTLRCSPKSGHDTVSWYQQALGQGPQFIFQYYEEEERQRGNFPDRFSGHQFPNYSSELNVNALLLGDSALYLCASSQDRAGDTQYFGPGTRLTVL.

This clonotype was found a few times. This sequence joins TRBV12-3 or TRBV12-4 and TRBJ1-6; the D gene is possibly TRBD1 (6 bases). The V end was cut by 7 bases, the J end by 4 bases, with 17 bases between. This CDR3 is built from 16 residues. The CDR3 bases are TGTGCCAGCATCTCGGACAGAAGAAGGTATAATTCACCCCTCCACTTT. Protein product: CASISDRRRYNSPLHF.

This clonotype was counted between two and nine times. The rearrangement joins TRBV20-1 to TRBJ1-1; 7 nucleotides agree with TRBD1. In germline, CDR1 is DFQATT, CDR2 SNEGSKA (reference sequence). The CDR3 is 13 amino acids. With V trimmed by 2 bases and J by 1 base, 1 base remained unmatched. CDR3 region: CSARRTGNTEAFF. The CDR3 coding sequence is TGCAGTGCTAGAAGGACAGGGAACACTGAAGCTTTCTTT.

DNA of the CDR3: TGTGCCAGCAGCTTAGCGAGGTCCACCCTGAACACTGAAGCTTTCTTT. It specifies CASSLARSTLNTEAFF. This chain uses TRBV7-9 with TRBJ1-1; D remains ambiguous. This CDR3 has 16 residues. Germline loops: CDR1 SEHNR, CDR2 FQNEAQ (reference sequence). V was shortened by 0 bases and J by 0 bases, with 11 bases between the two germline ends.

This clonotype appeared a few times. The chain joins TRBV19 to TRBJ2-3, with a weak D call TRBD2 (6 bases). CDR3 length: 14 residues. Germline V gene sequence: CDR1 LNHDA, CDR2 SQIVND (reference sequence). Trimming took off 9 bases at V and 2 bases at J, with 15 bases between the two ends. The CDR3 sequence: CASRKTGVTDTQYF. The CDR3 region has the DNA TGTGCCAGCAGGAAGACGGGAGTCACAGATACGCAGTATTTT.

This clonotype has a handful of counts. This sequence joins TRBV6-5 and TRBJ1-1; TRBD1 matches 7 bases. V lost 2 bases to trimming and J lost 4 bases; unmatched junction nucleotides: 7. Per germline, CDR1 MNHEY and CDR2 SVGAGI. The CDR3 is made up of 15 amino acids. The DNA for the CDR3 is TGTGCCAGCAGTTACCGACAGGGCTGGGGCACTGAAGCTTTCTTT. This translates into CASSYRQGWGTEAFF.

The rearrangement links TRBV16 to TRBJ1-2, with no clear D. The CDR3 spans 12 residues. V was cut by 0 bases and J by 4 bases, with 3 bases left in between. Germline V lookup: CDR1 KGHSY, CDR2 FQNENV. The CDR3 loop is CASSQSSYGYTF. Written as DNA, the CDR3 is TGTGCCAGCAGCCAATCAAGCTATGGCTACACCTTC.

In this sample, this clonotype turned up once. Because it lacks the conserved phenylalanine or tryptophan at the end, this CDR3 is likely a read error. This sequence joins TRBV18 and TRBJ2-7; D is perhaps TRBD1 (5 bases). Germline V CDR1 and CDR2: KGHSH, LQKENI. Trimming removed 3 bases from V and 6 bases from J, with 18 bases in between. CDR3 length: 15 amino acids. The CDR3 loop reads CASSPSRQGGSEQYL. CDR3 in DNA: TGTGCCAGCTCACCGAGTCGGCAGGGTGGTAGCGAGCAGTACTTA.

In its sample, this clonotype was seen many times. This rearrangement joins TRBV12-3 or TRBV12-4 to TRBJ1-5, with D uncertain. Between the trimmed V and J ends, which lost 1 base and 1 base, there was a span of 8 bases. CDR3 length equals 15 residues. The CDR3 region is CASSLGPGSNQPQHF. The CDR3 DNA reads as TGTGCCAGCAGTTTAGGACCCGGGAGCAATCAGCCCCAGCATTTT.

V and J are TRBV20-1 and TRBJ2-1; possible D gene TRBD2, 5 bases. V was pared by 4 bases and J by 0 bases, with 13 bases between. Per germline, CDR1 DFQATT and CDR2 SNEGSKA (reference sequence). The CDR3 is made up of 15 amino acids. CDR3 sequence: CSATRTVSSYNEQFF. CDR3 sequence (DNA): TGCAGTGCTACAAGGACTGTTAGCTCCTACAATGAGCAGTTCTTC.

V is TRBV9 and J is TRBJ2-5; D is possibly TRBD1 (5 bases). Per germline, CDR1 SGDLS and CDR2 YYNGEE. The CDR3 length is 12 residues. V was clipped by 3 bases and J by 5 bases, with 8 bases between them. DNA of the CDR3: TGTGCCAGCAGCGGGGGCAGGGAGACCCAGTACTTC. Amino acids: CASSGGRETQYF.

The rearrangement uses TRBV12-3 or TRBV12-4 and TRBJ2-7; D not resolved. The V end was cut by 1 base, the J end by 0 bases, with 7 bases between. The CDR3 has 14 residues. CDR3 nucleotide sequence: TGTGCCAGCAGTTTAGTGGGCAACTCCTACGAGCAGTACTTC. This encodes CASSLVGNSYEQYF.

V is TRBV6-2 or TRBV6-3 and J is TRBJ2-3; 11 nucleotides align to TRBD2. This CDR3 comprises 16 residues. V lost 5 bases to trimming and J lost 2 bases; unmatched junction nucleotides: 6. Germline values: CDR1 MNHEY, CDR2 SVGEGT. The CDR3 loop is CASSIRLAGHTDTQYF. The CDR3 DNA reads TGTGCCAGCAGTATCAGACTAGCGGGGCACACAGATACGCAGTATTTT.

This clonotype has just a few counts. An end of the junction does not agree with germline; a read error may underlie this. CDR3 region: CDLGQGNQPQHF. The CDR3 bases are TGCGATTTGGGACAGGGCAATCAGCCCCAGCATTTT. The genes are TRBV30 and TRBJ1-5; TRBD1 matches 8 bases. This CDR3 has 12 amino acids. Germline V gene data show CDR1 as GTSNPN and CDR2 as SVGIG (reference sequence).

Only a few counts were recorded for this clonotype. The V gene is TRBV9, the J gene TRBJ2-3; 12 nucleotides agree with TRBD1. The CDR3 totals 16 residues. V dropped 3 bases and J dropped 7; count of bases not matched to a gene: 9. Germline CDR1 is SGDLS and CDR2 is YYNGEE. CDR3 sequence (DNA): TGTGCCAGCAGCGCCAACCGGGACAGGGGGCGAAATACGCAGTATTTT. It is translated as CASSANRDRGRNTQYF.

A few counts support this clonotype. This rearrangement joins TRBV7-3 to TRBJ1-1; D not certain. Germline CDR1 reads SGHTA; CDR2 reads FQGTGA. Trimming stripped 5 bases from V and 1 base from J, with 11 bases between. This CDR3 has 14 amino acids. CDR3 in DNA: TGTGCCAGCAGCCCTTCCCCAGGGAACACTGAAGCTTTCTTT. It is translated as CASSPSPGNTEAFF. The whole variable domain, filled in from reference TRBV7-3 and TRBJ1-1, reads GAGVSQTPSNKVTEKGKYVELRCDPISGHTALYWYRQSLGQGPEFLIYFQGTGAADDSGLPNDRFFAVRPEGSVSTLKIQRTERGDSAVYLCASSPSPGNTEAFFGQGTRLTVV.

The V gene is TRBV18, the J gene TRBJ1-1; D uncertain. Germline V lookup: CDR1 KGHSH, CDR2 LQKENI. This CDR3 contains 13 residues. Trimming removed 6 bases at V and 3 bases at J, with 11 bases between. CDR3 sequence reads: CASSPPTDTEAFF. The CDR3 DNA is TGTGCCAGCTCGCCCCCCACGGACACTGAAGCTTTCTTT.

This clonotype came up many times. The chain carries TRBV5-1 and TRBJ2-3; 8 bases map to TRBD2. This CDR3 region has 15 residues. The germline gives CDR1 SGHRS, CDR2 YFSETQ. The junction had 6 bases not matched to a gene; V was cut back by 4 bases and J by 2 bases. CDR3 in amino acids: CASSTLAGPTDTQYF. DNA for the CDR3: TGCGCCAGCAGCACGCTAGCGGGCCCCACAGATACGCAGTATTTT.

The chain employs TRBV7-2 and TRBJ2-2; D is unresolved. Trimming took 8 bases from V and 4 from J, leaving 11 bases between them. The CDR3 is 13 amino acids. Germline V lookup: CDR1 SGHTA, CDR2 FQGNSA. The CDR3 loop is CASGTDGTGELFF. CDR3 bases: TGTGCCAGCGGAACAGACGGCACCGGGGAGCTGTTTTTT.

This clonotype came up a few times. The V call is TRBV20-1, the J call TRBJ1-5; 8 nucleotides line up with TRBD1. This CDR3 comprises 15 residues. Germline V CDR1 and CDR2: DFQATT, SNEGSKA (reference sequence). Trimming removed 5 bases from V and 0 bases from J; junction bases left unmatched: 6. The CDR3 is CSAPKGQASNQPQHF. The CDR3 DNA sequence: TGCAGTGCTCCGAAGGGACAGGCTAGCAATCAGCCCCAGCATTTT.

The rearrangement links TRBV2 to TRBJ2-5; D ambiguous. The CDR3 runs to 12 residues. With 11 bases removed from V and 4 bases from J, the gap between germline ends came to 14 bases. CDR1 and CDR2 (germline): SNHLY, FYNNEI. CDR3 coding DNA: TGTGCCGGATCGCCTCTCCCAGAGACCCAGTACTTC. Translating gives CAGSPLPETQYF. The variable domain in full, with the rest retrieved from reference TRBV2 and TRBJ2-5, is EPEVTQTPSHQVTQMGQEVILRCVPISNHLYFYWYRQILGQKVEFLVSFYNNEISEKSEIFDDQFSVERPDGSNFTLKIRSTKLEDSAMYFCAGSPLPETQYFGPGTRLLVL.

This clonotype was counted at least ten times. The genes are TRBV14 and TRBJ2-3; D gene unclear. The CDR3 contains 13 residues. Germline V gene data show CDR1 as SGHDN and CDR2 as FVKESK. Trimming took off 0 bases at V and 7 bases at J, with 8 bases between the two ends. CDR3 protein: CASSQDIENTQYF. The CDR3 bases are TGTGCCAGCAGCCAAGATATCGAGAATACGCAGTATTTT.

The chain joins TRBV5-5 to TRBJ2-7; possible D gene TRBD2, 6 bases. Germline CDR1 and CDR2: SGHKS and YYEKEE (reference sequence). V was clipped by 4 bases and J by 5 bases, with 19 bases between them. This CDR3 has 15 residues. The CDR3 sequence: CASSTTVSGDDEQYF. The CDR3 nucleotides are TGTGCCAGCAGCACAACCGTTTCGGGGGACGACGAGCAGTACTTC.

Only a few counts were recorded for this clonotype. The V gene is TRBV29-1, the J gene TRBJ1-5; 7 bases match TRBD1. The length of the CDR3 is 13 residues. CDR1 and CDR2 from the germline V gene are SQVTM and ANQGSEA. J gave up 3 bases and V 5 bases, and 4 bases lay outside the gene matches. Here the CDR3 DNA reads TGCAGCGTTACGGACAGGCTCAATCAGCCCCAGCATTTT. It codes for CSVTDRLNQPQHF.